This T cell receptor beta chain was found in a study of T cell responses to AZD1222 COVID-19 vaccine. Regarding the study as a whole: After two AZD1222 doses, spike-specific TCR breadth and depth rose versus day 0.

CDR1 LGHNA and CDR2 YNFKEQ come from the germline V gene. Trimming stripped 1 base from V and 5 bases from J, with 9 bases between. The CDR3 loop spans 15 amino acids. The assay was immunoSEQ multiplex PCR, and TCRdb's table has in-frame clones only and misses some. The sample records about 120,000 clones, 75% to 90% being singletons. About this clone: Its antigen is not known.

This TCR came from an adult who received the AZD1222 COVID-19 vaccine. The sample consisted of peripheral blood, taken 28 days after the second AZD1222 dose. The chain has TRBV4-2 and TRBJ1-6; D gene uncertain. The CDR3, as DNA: TGTGCCAGCAGCCAAGTAACGCAAGATAATTCACCCCTCCACTTT. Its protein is CASSQVTQDNSPLHF.